These 5 T cell receptor beta chains share one sample of origin, sequenced in a study of T cell responses to AZD1222 COVID-19 vaccine (dated by TCRdb to about 2021). Library generation was performed with the immunoSEQ multiplex PCR assay. The table comes from immuneACCESS by way of TCRdb, which keeps in-frame sequences with V and J called. Part of the clones is missing from these tables; in studies checked, under half for an unresolved V gene and the rest for unknown reasons. The sample yields tens of thousands of clones; more than 65% were counted once. The ten largest account for 20% of the sample. According to the study, the label for this sample's time point signals: baseline before first vaccination. The material sequenced was peripheral blood, taken on day 0 of AZD1222 vaccination. Receptor source: an adult in good health.

The rearrangement links TRBV7-9 to TRBJ2-1; TRBD2 matches 10 bases. The germline V gene has CDR1 SEHNR and CDR2 FQNEAQ (reference sequence). The CDR3 consists of 15 residues. Unmatched junction bases numbered 6, after V lost 5 bases and J lost 5 bases. As DNA, the CDR3 is TGTGCCAGCAGCCCAAGACTAGCGGGTGACAATGAGCAGTTCTTC. This translates into CASSPRLAGDNEQFF.

The chain couples TRBV27 to TRBJ2-1; 8 positions match TRBD1. This CDR3 has 17 amino acids. V gave up 7 bases and J gave up 4 bases; unmatched junction bases: 15. From germline, CDR1 is MNHEY and CDR2 SMNVEV (reference sequence). The CDR3 spells CASKIADRGFPYNEQFF. The DNA of the CDR3 is TGTGCCAGCAAGATAGCCGACAGGGGCTTTCCGTACAATGAGCAGTTCTTC.

The chain uses TRBV7-9 and TRBJ1-5, with 7 bases matching TRBD1. The V and J ends lost 1 base and 7 bases, in that order; junction bases with no gene match: 7. The CDR3 has 15 residues. CDR1 and CDR2 (germline): SEHNR, FQNEAQ (reference sequence). The CDR3 loop reads CASSLVGGRGQPQHF. CDR3 bases: TGTGCCAGCAGCTTAGTAGGGGGCAGGGGCCAGCCCCAGCATTTT.

V is TRBV24-1 and J is TRBJ1-2; 7 bases match TRBD1. V lost 10 bases to trimming and J lost 0 bases; unmatched junction nucleotides: 4. The CDR3 sequence is 13 residues long. Germline V CDR1 and CDR2: KGHDR, SFDVKD. As DNA, the CDR3 is TGTGCCACGACAGGGCCCCCTAACTATGGCTACACCTTC. Amino acid sequence: CATTGPPNYGYTF.

The chain combines TRBV2 with TRBJ2-5; no definite D call. The CDR3 consists of 10 residues. V was cut by 11 bases and J by 4 bases, with 8 bases left in between. Germline CDR1 reads SNHLY; CDR2 reads FYNNEI. The CDR3 sequence: CALARETQYF. In DNA, the CDR3 is TGTGCCCTCGCAAGAGAGACCCAGTACTTC.